The rows below give T cell receptor beta chains drawn from one sample of a study of persistence of HIV-infected CD4 T cells. These TCRs' antigens remain unknown. Measured with immunoSEQ multiplex PCR; TCRdb has only the in-frame clones, and not every one. The repertoire holds 25,000 to 30,000 clones, 82% seen once, with 4% to 5% in the top ten. Source: CD4+ T cells sorted from PBMCs after 18-hour stimulation, taken from a patient who received antiretroviral therapy. The origin of the receptors is an adult man with HIV who was CMV-seropositive. CDR3s include the opening cysteine and the closing phenylalanine or tryptophan. D genes are given only for firm matches. Only some rows state a clone size, as once, few, many or a class for expanded clones.

TRBJ1-6 TRBD1 few TRBV3-1/TRBV3-2 TGTGCCAGCAGCAAAAGACAGGGCCTGAATTCACCCCTCCACTTT CASSKRQGLNSPLHF
TRBJ1-4 TRBD1 - TRBV10-3 TGTGCCATCAGTGAGACAGGGGATAATGAAAAACTGTTTTTT CAISETGDNEKLFF
TRBJ1-5 - - TRBV19 TGTGCCAGTAGTCTTACCGGGGACAATCAGCCCCAGCATTTT CASSLTGDNQPQHF
TRBJ1-2 - - TRBV3-1/TRBV3-2 TGTGCCAGCAGCCAAGTTGGGGGTTTGAAGAATGGCTACACCTTC CASSQVGGLKNGYTF
TRBJ1-3 TRBD1 - TRBV19 TGTGCCAGTAGTACGACTACAGGGGCCTCTGGAAACACCATATATTTT CASSTTTGASGNTIYF
TRBJ2-2 TRBD1 - TRBV27 TGTGCCAGCAGTCAAATGGACAGGGCCCGGGAGCTGTTTTTT CASSQMDRARELFF
TRBJ2-1 - - TRBV5-4 TGTGCCAGCAGCTTGGTGGCTTTGGACAATGAGCAGTTCTTC CASSLVALDNEQFF
TRBJ1-5 TRBD1 few TRBV6-1 TGTGCCAGTGAGGGACAGGGTAATCAGCCCCAGCATTTT CASEGQGNQPQHF
TRBJ1-4 TRBD1 once TRBV5-1 TGCGCCAGCAGCGACGGACAGGGAAGAGGTGAAAAACTGTTTTTT CASSDGQGRGEKLFF
TRBJ1-1 - - TRBV12-3/TRBV12-4 TGTGCCAGCACCCAAAACCCCCGCACTGAAGCTTTCTTT CASTQNPRTEAFF
TRBJ1-5 TRBD1 - TRBV19 TGTGCCAGTAGTCTCACATACAGGGGCAATTATCAGCCCCAGCATTTT CASSLTYRGNYQPQHF